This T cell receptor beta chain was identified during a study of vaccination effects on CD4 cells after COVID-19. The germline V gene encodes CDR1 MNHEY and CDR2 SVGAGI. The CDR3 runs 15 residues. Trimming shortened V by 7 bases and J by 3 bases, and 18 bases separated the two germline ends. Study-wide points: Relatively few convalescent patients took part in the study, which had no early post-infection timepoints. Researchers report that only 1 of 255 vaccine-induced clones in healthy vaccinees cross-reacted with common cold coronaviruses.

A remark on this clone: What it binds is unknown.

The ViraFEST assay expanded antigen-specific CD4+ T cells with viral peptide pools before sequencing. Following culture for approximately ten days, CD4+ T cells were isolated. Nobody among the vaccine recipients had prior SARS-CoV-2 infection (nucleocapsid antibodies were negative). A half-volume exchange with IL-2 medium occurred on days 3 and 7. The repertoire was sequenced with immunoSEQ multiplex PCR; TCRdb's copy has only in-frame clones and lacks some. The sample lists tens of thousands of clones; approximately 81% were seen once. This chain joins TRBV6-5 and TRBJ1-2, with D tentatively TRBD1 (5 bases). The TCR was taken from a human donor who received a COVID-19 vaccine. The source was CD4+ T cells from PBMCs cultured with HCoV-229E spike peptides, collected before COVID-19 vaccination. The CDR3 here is CASTPLLTDHYGYTF. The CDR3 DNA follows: TGTGCCAGCACCCCCCTTTTGACAGACCACTATGGCTACACCTTC.